The 27 T cell receptor beta chains presented below share a single source sample, sequenced in a study of blood T cell repertoires in COVID-19. Clones were read by immunoSEQ multiplex PCR, and TCRdb kept only the in-frame ones, dropping some. The sample carries about 250,000 clones, around 89% recorded once. Source material: peripheral blood. The receptors come from a woman aged 25-40 years with COVID-19, enrolled during active disease.

The chain links TRBV27 to TRBJ2-1; TRBD1 aligns across 8 bases. CDR3 length equals 15 residues. The ends lost 6 bases at V and 4 bases at J; junction bases unmatched: 8. Per germline, CDR1 MNHEY and CDR2 SMNVEV (reference sequence). Here the CDR3 DNA reads TGTGCCAGCAGACCTAACCGGGACAGGTACAATGAGCAGTTCTTC. Its translation is CASRPNRDRYNEQFF.

V and J are TRBV4-1 and TRBJ2-1; D gene ambiguous. The CDR3 has 14 residues. Looked up from germline, CDR1 is MGHRA and CDR2 is YSYEKL. Between the trimmed V and J ends, which lost 2 bases and 9 bases, there was a span of 14 bases. As DNA, the CDR3 is TGCGCCAGCAGCCAACCCACGGAGTTTAGTGAGCAGTTCTTC. Translation gives CASSQPTEFSEQFF.

This chain connects TRBV4-1 to TRBJ2-2; 7 bases fit TRBD2. Trimming cost V 5 bases and J 5 bases; bases outside gene matches: 14. The CDR3 length is 17 residues. CDR1 is MGHRA and CDR2 is YSYEKL in the germline V gene. The CDR3: CASSARGAAGDTGELFF. In DNA, the CDR3 is TGCGCCAGCAGCGCCCGAGGGGCTGCGGGGGATACCGGGGAGCTGTTTTTT.

A single count supports this clone. The chain joins TRBV5-1 to TRBJ2-3, with a weak D call TRBD1 (6 bases). V was pared by 2 bases and J by 6 bases, with 13 bases between. The CDR3 is made up of 14 amino acids. Germline assignment: CDR1 SGHRS and CDR2 YFSETQ. In nucleotides, the CDR3 is TGCGCCAGCAGCTTTTCACAGGGTGGTGATACGCAGTATTTT. It translates to CASSFSQGGDTQYF.

The chain recombines TRBV27 with TRBJ2-2; no clear D gene. V lost 6 bases, J lost 2 bases, and 7 bases lay in between. Germline CDR1 and CDR2: MNHEY and SMNVEV (reference sequence). This CDR3 is 13 amino acids long. The CDR3 loop is CASSLTNTGELFF. The CDR3 coding sequence is TGTGCCAGCAGCCTGACTAACACCGGGGAGCTGTTTTTT.

This clone occurred a few times. The gene calls are TRBV29-1 and TRBJ1-1; D is undetermined. Germline assignment: CDR1 SQVTM and CDR2 ANQGSEA. This CDR3 region has 16 residues. V was shortened by 4 bases and J by 4 bases, with 22 bases between the two germline ends. DNA for the CDR3: TGCAGCGTTGTGGTCGGGTTGAAGTGGGTAAGCACTGAAGCTTTCTTT. It specifies CSVVVGLKWVSTEAFF.

V is TRBV7-9 and J is TRBJ1-1; 8 nucleotides line up with TRBD1. This CDR3 is built from 16 residues. In germline, CDR1 is SEHNR, CDR2 FQNEAQ (reference sequence). The V segment lost 4 bases and the J segment 1 base; nucleotides outside the gene matches: 8. The CDR3 nucleotides are TGTGCCAGCAGCTGGCCGGACAGGGACGGGAACACTGAAGCTTTCTTT. As protein: CASSWPDRDGNTEAFF.

The genes are TRBV29-1 and TRBJ2-7; TRBD1 aligns across 8 bases. Germline-derived CDR1 and CDR2 are SQVTM and ANQGSEA. The ends lost 5 bases at V and 5 bases at J; junction bases unmatched: 11. There are 14 residues in the CDR3. The CDR3 sequence: CSVLPQGAMNEQYF. In nucleotides, the CDR3 is TGCAGCGTTCTCCCCCAGGGGGCGATGAACGAGCAGTACTTC.

The CDR3 DNA is TGTGCCAGCAGCTCCCCCACGGGGAATGGCTACACCTTC. Translating it yields CASSSPTGNGYTF. V usage is TRBV7-9 and J usage is TRBJ1-2; D is undetermined. This CDR3 comprises 13 residues. Trimming pared 4 bases from V and 6 bases from J, leaving 12 bases between. The germline V gene has CDR1 SEHNR and CDR2 FQNEAQ (reference sequence).

This chain links TRBV5-1 with TRBJ2-1; 9 bases fit TRBD1. The trim removed 3 bases at V and 4 bases at J, leaving 5 bases unmatched. The germline CDR1 and CDR2 sequences are SGHRS and YFSETQ. The CDR3 length is 15 residues. In DNA form, the CDR3 reads TGCGCCAGCAGCTCAGGGACAGGGTGGTACAATGAGCAGTTCTTC. Translating it yields CASSSGTGWYNEQFF.

The chain recombines TRBV15 with TRBJ2-1, with D possibly being TRBD2 (6 bases). CDR3 length equals 15 residues. Germline lookup yields CDR1 LNHNV and CDR2 YYDKDF (reference sequence). Trimming shortened V by 8 bases and J by 5 bases, and 19 bases separated the two germline ends. CDR3 residues: CATQPGVEVNNEQFF. CDR3 nucleotide sequence: TGTGCCACCCAACCGGGGGTGGAGGTAAACAATGAGCAGTTCTTC.

The chain is built from TRBV5-6 and TRBJ1-6; D is unresolved. CDR1 SGHDT and CDR2 YYEEEE come from the germline V gene. CDR3 length equals 14 residues. V lost 0 bases to trimming and J lost 7 bases, with 8 bases between them. CDR3 nucleotide sequence: TGTGCCAGCAGCTTGGCAGGAAGCAATTCACCCCTCCACTTT. It yields the protein CASSLAGSNSPLHF.

The gene calls are TRBV28 and TRBJ2-1, with D perhaps matching TRBD2 (7 bases). The germline V and J ends were trimmed by 6 bases and 1 base, with 22 bases remaining between them. Germline values: CDR1 MDHEN, CDR2 SYDVKM. CDR3 length: 18 residues. The CDR3 here is CASSPGGPLRRSYNEQFF. CDR3 coding DNA: TGTGCCAGCAGCCCCGGGGGGCCCTTGAGAAGGTCCTACAATGAGCAGTTCTTC.

The CDR3 sequence: CASSQASGQNTGELFF. CDR3 nucleotides: TGCGCCAGCAGCCAGGCCTCCGGACAGAACACCGGGGAGCTGTTTTTT. The chain has TRBV4-3 and TRBJ2-2, with a possible D match to TRBD1 (5 bases). The CDR3 is 16 amino acids. Germline V gene sequence: CDR1 LGHNA, CDR2 YSLEER. V shed 3 bases and J shed 1 base, with 12 bases lying between them.

V and J are TRBV24-1 and TRBJ2-3, with a possible D match to TRBD1 (6 bases). Germline loops: CDR1 KGHDR, CDR2 SFDVKD. The CDR3 totals 15 residues. Trimming cost V 5 bases and J 4 bases, with 15 bases left between them. The CDR3 protein is CATSAQGLSADTQYF. The CDR3 DNA is TGTGCCACCAGTGCGCAGGGGCTTAGCGCAGATACGCAGTATTTT.

This chain links TRBV10-1 with TRBJ2-1; possibly TRBD2 for D (5 bases). Trimming pared 5 bases from V and 10 bases from J, leaving 12 bases between. CDR1 is WNHNN, CDR2 SYGVQD, per germline (reference sequence). This CDR3 has 12 amino acids. The CDR3 DNA sequence: TGCGCCAGCAGTTCCCAGACTAACGAGCAGTTCTTC. It yields the protein CASSSQTNEQFF.

The chain is built from TRBV11-3 and TRBJ2-5; 8 nucleotides match TRBD1. The CDR3 consists of 13 residues. The J segment lost 5 bases and the V segment lost 3 bases, leaving 2 bases of the junction unmatched. The germline CDR1 and CDR2 sequences are SGHNT and YENEEA. CDR3 sequence reads: CASSFNRGETQYF. CDR3 DNA sequence: TGTGCCAGCAGCTTTAACAGGGGGGAGACCCAGTACTTC.

The CDR3 spells CASSFGAAAEAFF. The CDR3 nucleotides are TGTGCCAGCAGTTTCGGAGCTGCCGCTGAAGCTTTCTTT. The chain combines TRBV27 with TRBJ1-1; unclear D gene. V lost 3 bases, J lost 6 bases, and 11 bases lay in between. Germline V gene sequence: CDR1 MNHEY, CDR2 SMNVEV (reference sequence). The CDR3 is made up of 13 amino acids.

The chain uses TRBV7-9 and TRBJ1-6, with 7 nucleotides matching TRBD1. J gave up 5 bases and V 6 bases, and 7 bases lay outside the gene matches. This CDR3 has 15 residues. Germline V gene sequence: CDR1 SEHNR, CDR2 FQNEAQ (reference sequence). For the CDR3, the DNA is TGTGCCAGCAGTATGCGACAGGGTGATAATTCACCCCTCCACTTT. This sequence encodes CASSMRQGDNSPLHF.

The chain is built from TRBV24-1 and TRBJ1-1, with D perhaps TRBD1 (6 bases). Trimming pared 7 bases from V and 4 bases from J, leaving 12 bases between. CDR1 is KGHDR and CDR2 is SFDVKD in the germline V gene. The CDR3 spans 13 residues. The CDR3 sequence: CATRFTGSTEAFF. CDR3 nucleotides: TGTGCCACCAGGTTTACAGGGTCCACTGAAGCTTTCTTT.

J is TRBJ1-1 and V is TRBV7-2; a possible D gene is TRBD1 (6 bases). Trimming cost V 1 base and J 3 bases, with 18 bases left between them. The germline gives CDR1 SGHTA, CDR2 FQGNSA. This CDR3 spans 17 amino acids. This CDR3 is CASSLGPLQGRDTEAFF. In DNA form, the CDR3 reads TGTGCCAGCAGCTTAGGACCTTTACAGGGCAGGGACACTGAAGCTTTCTTT.

The gene calls are TRBV6-5 and TRBJ2-1; TRBD1 is a possible D gene (6 bases). The V end was cut by 6 bases, the J end by 8 bases, with 11 bases between. Germline CDR1 reads MNHEY; CDR2 reads SVGAGI. CDR3 length: 12 amino acids. The CDR3 sequence is CASSPDRYEQFF. DNA for the CDR3: TGTGCCAGCAGCCCAGACAGGTATGAGCAGTTCTTC.

CDR3 sequence (DNA): TGTGCCAGCAGTTCTGCTAATGAAAAACTGTTTTTT. Amino acids: CASSSANEKLFF. This sequence joins TRBV6-5 and TRBJ1-4; D remains ambiguous. The V end lost 4 bases, the J end lost 3 bases, and 3 bases lay between the germline ends. The CDR3 spans 12 residues. Looked up from germline, CDR1 is MNHEY and CDR2 is SVGAGI.

This clone was recorded once. The J gene is TRBJ1-4, the V gene TRBV2; 7 bases are a match to TRBD1. The CDR3 contains 13 residues. The ends lost 6 bases at V and 8 bases at J; junction bases unmatched: 6. The germline V gene encodes CDR1 SNHLY and CDR2 FYNNEI. CDR3 DNA sequence: TGTGCCAGCAGGACACAGGGGACCGAAAAACTGTTTTTT. This sequence encodes CASRTQGTEKLFF. Full variable domain (missing parts from reference TRBV2 and TRBJ1-4): EPEVTQTPSHQVTQMGQEVILRCVPISNHLYFYWYRQILGQKVEFLVSFYNNEISEKSEIFDDQFSVERPDGSNFTLKIRSTKLEDSAMYFCASRTQGTEKLFFGSGTQLSVL.

The CDR3 nucleotides are TGTGCCAGCAGCCACCGATGGACTAGTAACTACGAGCAGTACGTC. Amino acid sequence: CASSHRWTSNYEQYV. This chain uses TRBV3-1 (or the pseudogene TRBV3-2) with TRBJ2-7; TRBD2 agrees at 7 bases. V lost 3 bases to trimming and J lost 3 bases; unmatched junction nucleotides: 8. CDR1 and CDR2 from the germline V gene are LGHDT and YNNKEL (reference sequence). The CDR3 is 15 residues long.

This sequence joins TRBV7-2 and TRBJ1-2; D possibly corresponds to TRBD1 (6 bases). There are 14 residues in the CDR3. The germline V and J ends were trimmed by 5 bases and 9 bases, with 19 bases remaining between them. Germline V lookup: CDR1 SGHTA, CDR2 FQGNSA. The chain's CDR3 is CASSTTRDTQRYTF. CDR3 nucleotide sequence: TGTGCCAGCAGCACGACCCGGGACACCCAACGCTACACCTTC. The full variable domain, its missing parts supplied by reference TRBV7-2 and TRBJ1-2, is GAGVSQSPSNKVTEKGKDVELRCDPISGHTALYWYRQSLGQGLEFLIYFQGNSAPDKSGLPSDRFSAERTGGSVSTLTIQRTQQEDSAVYLCASSTTRDTQRYTFGSGTRLTVV.

The J gene is TRBJ2-3, the V gene TRBV5-1, with D possibly TRBD2 on 6 matching bases. CDR1 and CDR2 from the germline V gene are SGHRS and YFSETQ. Trimming took 5 bases from V and 2 from J, leaving 12 bases between them. The length of the CDR3 is 14 residues. The CDR3 region is CASREGPATDTQYF. CDR3 nucleotide sequence: TGCGCCAGCAGGGAGGGCCCGGCCACAGATACGCAGTATTTT.